This T cell receptor beta chain was sequenced during a study of blood T cell repertoires in COVID-19. Whole-study context: From the United States, Italy and Spain came samples of acute and convalescent COVID-19.

Looked up from germline, CDR1 is KGHDR and CDR2 is SFDVKD. The CDR3 loop spans 17 amino acids. V lost 4 bases, J lost 6 bases, and 14 bases stayed unmatched. Original processing notes: Amplified reference gene primers provided the basis for estimating nucleated cell counts. Sequenced by immunoSEQ multiplex PCR; TCRdb stores in-frame clones only, minus some. The D gene and trimming were derived from the DNA, and the V and J assignments and clone size from that table. Among around 200,000 clones, around 90% were seen once, and the ten largest hold about 2.6%. The source material was peripheral blood. The clonotype was recovered from a man in his forties with active or convalescent COVID-19. The V call is TRBV24-1, the J call TRBJ2-5, with 9 bases identical to TRBD2. In DNA form, the CDR3 reads TGTGCCACCAGTGACTACGGCGGGGGGGCCGATTCCCAGACCCAGTACTTC. Its translation is CATSDYGGGADSQTQYF.